This TCR beta chain was identified in a study of T cell responses to AZD1222 COVID-19 vaccine. Data came from immunoSEQ multiplex PCR; TCRdb stores just in-frame clones and leaves some out. Of approximately 91,000 clones listed, around 93% are singletons. The CDR3 has 11 residues. Germline lookup yields CDR1 SQVTM and CDR2 ANQGSEA. The germline V and J ends were trimmed by 6 bases and 8 bases, with 10 bases remaining between them. The study's findings and limits: Of the AZD1222 recipients, only six were seropositive at baseline.

In regard to this clone: The antigen remains unidentified.

The material was peripheral blood, obtained 28 days after the second AZD1222 dose. The V call is TRBV29-1, the J call TRBJ1-4; no reliable D call. This clonotype was obtained from an adult who received the AZD1222 COVID-19 vaccine. CDR3 bases: TGCAGCGTCGCAAGAGGGGAAAAACTGTTTTTT. The encoded protein is CSVARGEKLFF.